This TCR beta chain originates from a study of control samples from healthy donors and cancer patients. Germline-derived CDR1 and CDR2 are ENHRY and SYGVKD. This CDR3 has 11 amino acids. Worth noting for this clone: One end of the junction varies from germline; a read error may be responsible.

Measured with immunoSEQ multiplex PCR; TCRdb has only the in-frame clones, and not every one. Here the sample spans 95,000 to 130,000 clones, roughly 92% being singletons. Material for sequencing was blood. This clonotype was sampled from a man younger than 40 in good health. The chain joins TRBV10-3 to TRBJ1-1; unclear D gene. CDR3 DNA: TGTGCCATCAGTGGGAACAGTGAAGCTTTCTTT. Its translation is CAISGNSEAFF.